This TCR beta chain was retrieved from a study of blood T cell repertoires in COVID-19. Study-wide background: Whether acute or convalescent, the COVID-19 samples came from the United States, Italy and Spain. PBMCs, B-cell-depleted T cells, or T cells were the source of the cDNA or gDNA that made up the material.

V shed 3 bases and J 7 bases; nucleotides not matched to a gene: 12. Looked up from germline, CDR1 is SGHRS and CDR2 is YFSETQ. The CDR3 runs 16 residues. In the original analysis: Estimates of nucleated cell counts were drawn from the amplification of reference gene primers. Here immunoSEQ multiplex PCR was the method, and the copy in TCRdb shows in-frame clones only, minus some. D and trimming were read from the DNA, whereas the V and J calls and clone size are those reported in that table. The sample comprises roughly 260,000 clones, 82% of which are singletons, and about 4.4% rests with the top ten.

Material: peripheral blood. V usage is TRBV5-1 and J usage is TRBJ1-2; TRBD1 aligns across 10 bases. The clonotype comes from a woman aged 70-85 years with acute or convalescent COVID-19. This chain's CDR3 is CASSSQTPGQGTGYTF. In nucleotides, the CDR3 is TGCGCCAGCAGCTCACAGACTCCGGGACAGGGGACTGGCTACACCTTC.